The rows below give T cell receptor beta chains drawn from one sample of a study of T cell clusters in autoimmune cytopenias. TCRdb re-called the multiplex PCR reads and shows each CDR3 protein once, DNA omitted. The listing records about 4,900 distinct CDR3 sequences. Sequences were obtained from peripheral blood. The receptors come from a human donor with an autoimmune cytopenia or autoimmune hepatitis (not recorded which). Both conserved end residues are part of each CDR3. Only part of the rows carry a size: once, few, many, or a class if the clone is expanded.

J gene	clone size	V gene	CDR3 protein
TRBJ2-3	medium-sized	TRBV10-1	CASSQGGTQYF
TRBJ2-6	medium-sized	TRBV27	CASSFSGANVLTF
TRBJ2-3	medium-sized	TRBV7-9	CASSLGSGTREDTQYF
TRBJ1-5	medium-sized	TRBV6-5	CASSSHHSQPQHF
TRBJ2-1	NA	TRBV15	CATSSFSGLLYEQFF
TRBJ2-1	medium-sized	TRBV20-1	CSAKRGQGGNEQFF
TRBJ2-1	medium-sized	TRBV27	CASSLSPSGGYTYNEQFF
TRBJ1-4	NA	TRBV12-3/TRBV12-4	CASSWGRGEKLFF
TRBJ2-5	medium-sized	TRBV20-1	CSARDQVDRATIQETQYF
TRBJ1-1	NA	TRBV6-5	CASRRDSLNTEAFF
TRBJ2-1	NA	TRBV15	CATSRDGYGGEQFF
TRBJ2-2	NA	TRBV5-4	CASSRTGVTGELFF
TRBJ1-4	medium-sized	TRBV19	CASSSGTGEFNEKLFF
TRBJ2-5	medium-sized	TRBV11-2	CASSLDRPRGETQYF
TRBJ2-5	medium-sized	TRBV7-6	CASSRETGTGGTRKTQYF
TRBJ2-3	medium-sized	TRBV5-1	CASGGGPSTDTQYF
TRBJ1-5	NA	TRBV12-3/TRBV12-4	CASSFAGPVNQPQHF
TRBJ2-2	medium-sized	TRBV5-4	CASSLRGNTGELFF
TRBJ2-7	medium-sized	TRBV6-6	CASKLQGTSYEQYF
TRBJ1-6	medium-sized	TRBV6-2/TRBV6-3	CASSLDRNNSPLHF
TRBJ1-1	NA	TRBV6-1	CASSENRGDTEAFF
TRBJ1-6	medium-sized	TRBV19	CASSPGTNNSPLHF
TRBJ1-1	medium-sized	TRBV19	CASKRGYTEAFF
TRBJ2-7	medium-sized	TRBV7-2	CASSLGGRAYEQYF
TRBJ1-1	NA	TRBV20-1	CSARDYRANTEAFF
TRBJ2-7	NA	TRBV12-3/TRBV12-4	CASSLAGTGTYEQYF
TRBJ1-2	medium-sized	TRBV7-9	CASSDRGGGYTF
TRBJ2-7	NA	TRBV5-1	CASSLLTTSGVTYEQYF
TRBJ2-1	medium-sized	TRBV5-1	CASSQANEQFF
TRBJ2-7	NA	TRBV18	CASSPPRGNYEQYF
TRBJ2-5	NA	TRBV19	CASSIAGGTQYF
TRBJ1-1	medium-sized	TRBV6-5	CASIRDKSTEAFF
TRBJ2-1	NA	TRBV6-5	CASSGEQGLSYNEQFF
TRBJ2-5	medium-sized	TRBV6-6	CASSSGGASTSQETQYF
TRBJ2-2	large	TRBV19	CASSIEGQGDTGELFF
TRBJ1-5	medium-sized	TRBV6-6	CASSQTGGLNQPQHF
TRBJ1-3	medium-sized	TRBV13	CASSRTTTARGNTIYF
TRBJ2-3	NA	TRBV4-2	CASSTRTRADTQYF
TRBJ2-5	NA	TRBV28	CASSVGGLQETQYF
TRBJ2-7	NA	TRBV5-1	CASREGGHSYEQYF